Listed below are T cell receptor beta chains from one sample, sequenced in a study of blood T cell repertoires in COVID-19. Assay: immunoSEQ multiplex PCR; the TCRdb copy retains only in-frame clones and omits some. The data hold tens of thousands of clones, with almost 90% observed a single time. Sequenced sample: peripheral blood. These receptors all come from a woman of 80 years or more with active or convalescent COVID-19. The CDR3 runs from the conserved cysteine through the conserved F or W. The order of the fields is clone size, D gene, V gene, J gene, CDR3 DNA, CDR3 protein. The D gene is left open where the match is weak. Part of the rows lack a size; the others show once, few, many or a class for expanded clones.

once	.	TRBV4-1	TRBJ2-5	TGCGCCAGCAGCCAAGATCGGGTCGAGACCCAGTACTTC	CASSQDRVETQYF
.	.	TRBV15	TRBJ1-2	TGTGCCACCAGCAGGGAGATACGGGGAGCTGATGGCTACACCTTC	CATSREIRGADGYTF
.	.	TRBV28	TRBJ2-2	TGTGCCAGCAGCTACGGGACTTACGGGCTGTTTTTT	CASSYGTYGLFF
few	TRBD1	TRBV6-2/TRBV6-3	TRBJ1-5	TGTGCCAGCAGTTCGACAGGGAGGCAGCCCCAGCATTTT	CASSSTGRQPQHF
.	TRBD1	TRBV9	TRBJ1-4	TGTGCCAGCAGCGAAGGACAGGGGCCTGGAAAACTGTTTTTT	CASSEGQGPGKLFF
.	TRBD1	TRBV19	TRBJ1-1	TGTGCCAGTAGTGCATGGGGGACAGGGGTTAACACTGAAGCTTTCTTT	CASSAWGTGVNTEAFF
.	.	TRBV28	TRBJ1-1	TGTGCCAGCAGTCCCGGGACCCAGGGGGCTTTCTTT	CASSPGTQGAFF
.	.	TRBV6-2/TRBV6-3	TRBJ1-2	TGTGCCAGCAGTCTCGATAGGGGATTTGGCTACACCTTC	CASSLDRGFGYTF
.	.	TRBV5-1	TRBJ1-5	TGCGCCAGCAGCGTGGAGGGGAATCAGCCCCAGCATTTT	CASSVEGNQPQHF
.	.	TRBV6-1	TRBJ1-3	TGTGCCAGCAGTGACGGTCTTCGGAACACCATATATTTT	CASSDGLRNTIYF
.	.	TRBV3-1/TRBV3-2	TRBJ1-2	TGTGCCAGCAGCCAAGCATGGGACTACTATGGCTACACCTTC	CASSQAWDYYGYTF
.	TRBD1	TRBV28	TRBJ1-5	TGTGCCAGCAGGGGGGGACAGGGCTATAGCAATCAGCCCCAGCATTTT	CASRGGQGYSNQPQHF
.	.	TRBV5-6	TRBJ1-2	TGTGCCAGCAGCTTGAAGAGGTCGGCAGGGGTTAACTATGGCTACACCTTC	CASSLKRSAGVNYGYTF
.	.	TRBV6-6	TRBJ1-1	TGTGCCAGCAGTTACTCTACGGTGAACACTGAAGCTTTCTTT	CASSYSTVNTEAFF
.	TRBD2	TRBV27	TRBJ2-7	TGTGCCAGCAGTCCAGGACTAGCGGGGAACTACGAGCAGTACTTC	CASSPGLAGNYEQYF
.	TRBD2	TRBV3-1/TRBV3-2	TRBJ2-5	TGTGCCAGCAGCCAACGTCGAGGTAGCGGGAGGCACAATTTCGCCCAGTACTTC	CASSQRRGSGRHNFAQYF
once	.	TRBV28	TRBJ1-1	TGTGCCAGCAGTTTTTACGTGCTTGGGGGGACTGAAGCTTTCTTT	CASSFYVLGGTEAFF
.	.	TRBV11-2	TRBJ1-1	TGTGCCAGCAGCTCACCCGCCGGACAGACGAACACTGAAGCTTTCTTT	CASSSPAGQTNTEAFF
.	.	TRBV15	TRBJ2-3	TGTGCCACCAGCACCTTCAGCACAGATACGCAGTATTTT	CATSTFSTDTQYF
.	.	TRBV5-1	TRBJ2-1	TGCGCCAGCAGCTTTATGTGGGGCTATGAGCAGTTCTTC	CASSFMWGYEQFF
few	.	TRBV6-1	TRBJ2-2	TGTGCCAGCAGTGAATCCCCCAGCACCGGGGAGCTGTTTTTT	CASSESPSTGELFF
.	TRBD1	TRBV5-8	TRBJ2-7	TGTGCCAGCAGTACGGACAGGGCAAGCTCCTACGAGCAGTACTTC	CASSTDRASSYEQYF
.	TRBD1	TRBV25-1	TRBJ2-7	TGTGCCAGCAGGGGGGTAGGACAGGGCGGCGAGCAGTACTTC	CASRGVGQGGEQYF
.	.	TRBV3-1/TRBV3-2	TRBJ2-7	TGTGCCAGCAGCCAAGTTAGCCACTACGAGCAGTACTTC	CASSQVSHYEQYF
.	TRBD1	TRBV27	TRBJ1-2	TGTGCCAGCAGTCAGGACAGGGGGTATGGCTACACCTTC	CASSQDRGYGYTF
.	.	TRBV24-1	TRBJ2-3	TGTGCCACCAGTGATTTCCAGGGTGCAGATACGCAGTATTTT	CATSDFQGADTQYF
.	TRBD1	TRBV30	TRBJ2-7	TGTGCCTGGAGCCCCGGCCAGGGGGTCGTCTACGAGCAGTACTTC	CAWSPGQGVVYEQYF
.	.	TRBV21-1	TRBJ2-5	TGTGCCAGCAGCCCCTGGGACACAGACCTCCAAGAGACCCAGTACTTC	CASSPWDTDLQETQYF
.	.	TRBV25-1	TRBJ1-3	TGTGCCAGCAGTGATACGCAGGGAGGTACTGGAAACACCATATATTTT	CASSDTQGGTGNTIYF
.	.	TRBV12-3/TRBV12-4	TRBJ1-3	TGTGCCAGCACAAACTCTGGAAACACCATATATTTT	CASTNSGNTIYF
.	TRBD2	TRBV7-2	TRBJ2-7	TGTGCCAGCAGTCGTAGCGGGAGCCGTTCCTACGAGCAGTACTTC	CASSRSGSRSYEQYF
.	.	TRBV13	TRBJ1-3	TGTGCCAGCAGCACCTCCAGGGCCGGAAACACCATATATTTT	CASSTSRAGNTIYF
.	TRBD2	TRBV6-6	TRBJ2-5	TGTGCCAGCAGTTACTACGGGAGGCCTGTTCAAGAGACCCAGTACTTC	CASSYYGRPVQETQYF
.	.	TRBV5-6	TRBJ2-3	TGTGCCAGCAGCTTGGCCGGGCCTGTCCGGGGAGATACGCAGTATTTT	CASSLAGPVRGDTQYF